Listed here are 9 T cell receptor beta chains from one sample, sequenced in a study of early T cells in non-severe SARS-CoV-2 infection. TCRdb analysed the 5' RACE reads with MiXCR anew, one entry per CDR3 protein. This table holds around 52,000 distinct CDR3 sequences, roughly an eighth found once. The specimen was whole blood. Every receptor here comes from an adult who was a healthcare worker with PCR-confirmed SARS-CoV-2 infection or an uninfected control (not recorded which).

This chain connects TRBV20-1 to TRBJ2-4; maybe TRBD1 (6 bases). The CDR3 runs to 14 residues. Germline assignment: CDR1 DFQATT and CDR2 SNEGSKA (reference sequence). Between the trimmed V and J ends, which lost 2 bases and 0 bases, there was a span of 8 bases. This CDR3 reads CSARTGSAKNIQYF. Written as DNA, the CDR3 is TGCAGTGCTAGAACAGGGTCAGCCAAAAACATTCAGTACTTC.

This clonotype was counted ten times or more. V gene TRBV7-2 combines with J gene TRBJ1-5; 8 bases agree with TRBD1. This CDR3 contains 15 residues. Germline CDR1 reads SGHTA; CDR2 reads FQGNSA. V trimming: 5 bases; J trimming: 5 bases; junction bases outside the gene matches: 8. The CDR3: CASSKSGQGYQPQHF. CDR3 DNA sequence: TGTGCCAGCAGCAAGTCCGGACAGGGCTATCAGCCCCAGCATTTT.

This clonotype occurred a few times. The chain recombines TRBV7-9 with TRBJ2-7; D is unresolved. Germline assignment: CDR1 SEHNR and CDR2 FQNEAQ (reference sequence). CDR3 length equals 13 residues. Trimming took 3 bases from V and 0 from J, leaving 6 bases between them. CDR3 loop: CASSFSASYEQYF. As DNA, the CDR3 is TGTGCCAGCAGCTTCTCTGCCTCCTACGAGCAGTACTTC. The whole variable domain, remainder taken from reference TRBV7-9 and TRBJ2-7, is DTGVSQNPRHKITKRGQNVTFRCDPISEHNRLYWYRQTLGQGPEFLTYFQNEAQLEKSRLLSDRFSAERPKGSFSTLEIQRTEQGDSAMYLCASSFSASYEQYFGPGTRLTVT.

V and J are TRBV29-1 and TRBJ1-3, with TRBD1 matching 7 bases. V trimming: 3 bases; J trimming: 7 bases; junction bases outside the gene matches: 6. CDR1 is SQVTM and CDR2 is ANQGSEA in the germline V gene. CDR3 length equals 13 residues. The CDR3 region is CSVEGAGGNTIYF. In DNA form, the CDR3 reads TGCAGCGTTGAGGGGGCAGGGGGGAACACCATATATTTT.

This clonotype was seen at least ten times. The V call is TRBV12-3 or TRBV12-4, the J call TRBJ2-1, with 14 bases identical to TRBD2. The CDR3 is made up of 18 amino acids. Trimming cost V 6 bases and J 7 bases; bases outside gene matches: 14. The CDR3 DNA sequence: TGTGCCAGCAGGTCCGGGACTAGCGGGAGACTGGCTCGGAATGAGCAGTTCTTC. Residues: CASRSGTSGRLARNEQFF.

This clonotype was counted ten times or more. J is TRBJ2-3 and V is TRBV29-1, with TRBD1 matching 10 bases. V was pared by 7 bases and J by 4 bases, with 5 bases of the junction left unmatched. CDR1 is SQVTM, CDR2 ANQGSEA, per germline. This CDR3 region has 13 residues. The CDR3 is CSGGTGAPDTQYF. The CDR3, as DNA: TGCAGCGGTGGGACAGGGGCCCCAGATACGCAGTATTTT.

The table lists this clonotype with many counts. The chain couples TRBV20-1 to TRBJ2-7; a weak D match, TRBD2 (5 bases). The CDR3 is 13 amino acids. Germline loops: CDR1 DFQATT, CDR2 SNEGSKA (reference sequence). Trimming cost V 3 bases and J 0 bases, with 9 bases left between them. CDR3 residues: CSASIEGSYEQYF. DNA of the CDR3: TGCAGTGCTAGTATAGAGGGCTCCTACGAGCAGTACTTC.

This clonotype has only one observation. One end of the junction varies from germline; a read error may be responsible. In nucleotides, the CDR3 is TGTGCCAGCAGCCGTGGCTGGGCAAGCTCTGAAAACACCATATATTTT. Amino acid sequence: CASSRGWASSENTIYF. This chain links TRBV2 with TRBJ1-3; unclear D gene. CDR3 length equals 16 residues. The germline gives CDR1 SNHLY, CDR2 FYNNEI.

The table lists this clonotype with many counts. For the CDR3, the DNA is TGTGCCAGCAGCTTAGTTTCCTTCGGGCCCTACGAGCAGTACTTC. Translating it yields CASSLVSFGPYEQYF. The V call is TRBV11-2, the J call TRBJ2-7; D unclear. CDR1 SGHAT and CDR2 FQNNGV come from the germline V gene. The length of the CDR3 is 15 residues. Trimming took 1 base from V and 2 from J, leaving 12 bases between them.